The 11 T cell receptor beta chains below were found in one sample sequenced in a study of blood T cell repertoires in COVID-19. The protocol was immunoSEQ multiplex PCR, while the TCRdb copy is restricted to in-frame clones and leaves out a portion. The data contain 180,000 or so clones, approximately 86% of them singletons. The sequencing input was peripheral blood. Receptors originate from a man between 60 and 70 years old with acute or convalescent COVID-19.

In its sample, this clone was seen once. The chain employs TRBV2 and TRBJ1-1; 7 nucleotides line up with TRBD1. The CDR3 is made up of 13 amino acids. Germline values: CDR1 SNHLY, CDR2 FYNNEI. Trimming removed 7 bases from V and 3 bases from J; junction bases left unmatched: 5. CDR3 nucleotide sequence: TGTGCCAGCAACACCGACAGGGACACTGAAGCTTTCTTT. Protein sequence: CASNTDRDTEAFF.

V usage is TRBV6-2 or TRBV6-3 and J usage is TRBJ2-1; possibly TRBD2 for D (5 bases). Trimming shortened V by 6 bases and J by 9 bases, and 15 bases separated the two germline ends. Germline lookup yields CDR1 MNHEY and CDR2 SVGEGT. CDR3 length: 13 residues. CDR3 nucleotide sequence: TGTGCCAGCAGCCCCGGGATTGAGGTTGAGCAGTTCTTC. This sequence encodes CASSPGIEVEQFF.

The V call is TRBV27, the J call TRBJ1-5, with TRBD1 matching over 12 bases. V was pared by 3 bases and J by 5 bases, with 2 bases of the junction left unmatched. This CDR3 has 15 amino acids. Germline-derived CDR1 and CDR2 are MNHEY and SMNVEV (reference sequence). The CDR3: CASSLGTGGDQPQHF. The CDR3 nucleotides are TGTGCCAGCAGTTTGGGGACAGGGGGCGATCAGCCCCAGCATTTT.

For the CDR3, the DNA is TGTGCCAGTAGTCGACTAGAGAGCACCGGGGAGCTGTTTTTT. It specifies CASSRLESTGELFF. The chain uses TRBV19 and TRBJ2-2; weak D call: TRBD2 (6 bases). Trimming pared 5 bases from V and 4 bases from J, leaving 11 bases between. The CDR3 runs 14 residues. Germline lookup yields CDR1 LNHDA and CDR2 SQIVND (reference sequence). The variable domain in full, completed from reference TRBV19 and TRBJ2-2, reads DGGITQSPKYLFRKEGQNVTLSCEQNLNHDAMYWYRQDPGQGLRLIYYSQIVNDFQKGDIAEGYSVSREKKESFPLTVTSAQKNPTAFYLCASSRLESTGELFFGEGSRLTVL.

The genes are TRBV15 and TRBJ2-3, with D uncertain. Trimming took off 1 base at V and 5 bases at J, with 16 bases between the two ends. The CDR3 spans 16 residues. CDR1 is LNHNV and CDR2 is YYDKDF in the germline V gene (reference sequence). The CDR3 sequence: CATSRAKAAGGDTQYF. For the CDR3, the DNA is TGTGCCACCAGCAGAGCTAAGGCGGCCGGTGGAGATACGCAGTATTTT.

The V and J genes are TRBV5-6 and TRBJ2-1; 7 bases agree with TRBD2. The V gene's germline CDR1 is SGHDT and CDR2 YYEEEE. The junction had 3 bases not matched to a gene; V was cut back by 2 bases and J by 7 bases. The CDR3 has 13 residues. DNA of the CDR3: TGTGCCAGCAGCTTCGGGAGGTTGAATGAGCAGTTCTTC. It encodes CASSFGRLNEQFF. The full variable domain, with the rest looked up from reference TRBV5-6 and TRBJ2-1, is DAGVTQSPTHLIKTRGQQVTLRCSPKSGHDTVSWYQQALGQGPQFIFQYYEEEERQRGNFPDRFSGHQFPNYSSELNVNALLLGDSALYLCASSFGRLNEQFFGPGTRLTVL.

The chain joins TRBV10-1 to TRBJ2-1; TRBD2 matches 8 bases. CDR1 is WNHNN and CDR2 is SYGVQD in the germline V gene (reference sequence). The ends lost 0 bases at V and 3 bases at J; junction bases unmatched: 1. The CDR3 loop spans 15 amino acids. Written as DNA, the CDR3 is TGCGCCAGCAGTGAGTCCAGCGGGAGCTACAATGAGCAGTTCTTC. Translating gives CASSESSGSYNEQFF.

V is TRBV5-4 and J is TRBJ2-2, with 7 positions matching TRBD2. The CDR3 loop spans 16 amino acids. The germline V gene encodes CDR1 SGHNT and CDR2 YYREEE (reference sequence). V shed 4 bases and J 6 bases; nucleotides not matched to a gene: 12. This chain's CDR3 is CASSPHGSGGPGELFF. The CDR3 region has the DNA TGTGCCAGCAGCCCACACGGGTCGGGAGGACCCGGGGAGCTGTTTTTT. Variable domain in full (rest from reference TRBV5-4 and TRBJ2-2): ETGVTQSPTHLIKTRGQQVTLRCSSQSGHNTVSWYQQALGQGPQFIFQYYREEENGRGNFPPRFSGLQFPNYSSELNVNALELDDSALYLCASSPHGSGGPGELFFGEGSRLTVL.

The chain combines TRBV28 with TRBJ2-1; TRBD2 agrees at 13 bases. The trim removed 8 bases at V and 14 bases at J, leaving 15 bases unmatched. Germline lookup yields CDR1 MDHEN and CDR2 SYDVKM. The CDR3 runs 15 residues. The CDR3 reads CASRPAKGLAGKKFF. The CDR3 nucleotides are TGTGCCAGCCGCCCGGCTAAGGGACTAGCGGGAAAGAAGTTCTTC.

The V and J genes are TRBV14 and TRBJ2-5; the D gene is possibly TRBD1 (6 bases). V lost 4 bases and J lost 2, with 14 bases in between. Germline V gene lookup returns CDR1 SGHDN and CDR2 FVKESK. The CDR3 has 15 amino acids. The CDR3 bases are TGTGCCAGCAGCCTATGGACAGAGGGGCAAGAGACCCAGTACTTC. Translating it yields CASSLWTEGQETQYF.

V usage is TRBV27 and J usage is TRBJ2-1, with D uncertain. This CDR3 comprises 14 residues. Trimming took 5 bases from V and 5 from J, leaving 13 bases between them. Per the germline V gene, CDR1 is MNHEY and CDR2 is SMNVEV (reference sequence). CDR3 DNA sequence: TGTGCCAGCAGTCCCTCAGGATTAAACAATGAGCAGTTCTTC. This codes for CASSPSGLNNEQFF.